Reported below is one T cell receptor beta chain. Individuals aged roughly 18 to 95 years were recruited from around 22 US areas. The data stem from a study of blood T cell repertoires in COVID-19. Looking at the study overall: Sources were T cells, B-cell-depleted T cells, or PBMCs; the material itself was cDNA or gDNA.

Sequencing was performed with immunoSEQ multiplex PCR; in TCRdb, only in-frame clones are kept and a portion is missing. The sample gives about 140,000 clones, approximately 83% of which show up once; roughly 5% is in the top ten. V lost 4 bases and J 10 bases, leaving 19 bases between the germline ends. The CDR3 sequence is 14 residues long. The germline V gene encodes CDR1 SNHLY and CDR2 FYNNEI. The J gene is TRBJ1-1, the V gene TRBV2, with D perhaps TRBD1 (6 bases). The sequence was collected from a man between 65 and 80 years old who had been exposed to COVID-19. The sequenced material came from PBMCs or T cells enriched from blood (not recorded which). DNA for the CDR3: TGTGCCAGCAGTGGGGGGGGCCTCGTAGGTCGAGCTTTCTTT. Its translation is CASSGGGLVGRAFF.